A selection of T cell receptor beta chains follows, all from one sample in a study of siplizumab effects on memory and regulatory T cells. Here immunoSEQ multiplex PCR was the method, and the copy in TCRdb shows in-frame clones only, minus some. The sample lists 100,000 or so clones, around 92% occurring once. The source material was Tregs sorted from blood. Receptors originate from a human donor in good health. Both conserved end residues are part of each CDR3. The D gene is left open where the match is weak.

v_call,j_call,d_call,cdr3_aa
TRBV7-3,TRBJ2-1,TRBD2,CASSYGLAGNEQFF
TRBV28,TRBJ1-1,.,CASSLTGNTEAFF
TRBV19,TRBJ2-1,.,CASTLYNEQFF
TRBV5-1,TRBJ2-1,TRBD2,CASSLGLANEQFF
TRBV19,TRBJ1-1,.,CASSPPQVNTEAFF
TRBV27,TRBJ1-1,TRBD1,CASSSGTGGFRTEAFF
TRBV11-2,TRBJ1-2,.,CASSLVRARGYTF
TRBV18,TRBJ2-1,.,CASSPPEGASFF
TRBV28,TRBJ2-7,.,CASSLYRVVGEQYF
TRBV7-9,TRBJ2-3,.,CASSKRGADTQYF
TRBV18,TRBJ2-3,.,CASSPPGETDTQYF
TRBV10-3,TRBJ2-7,TRBD1,CAHLQGDLYEQYF
TRBV15,TRBJ2-6,.,CATSLPGKSGANVLTF
TRBV7-6,TRBJ2-7,TRBD2,CASSYELAGGEQYF
TRBV7-9,TRBJ1-2,.,CASSPDSSYGYTF
TRBV7-3,TRBJ2-6,.,CASSLSPTPSGANVLTF
TRBV5-1,TRBJ2-1,.,CASSGGTEVYSNEQFF
TRBV28,TRBJ1-5,TRBD1,CASRAGGFSNQPQHF
TRBV19,TRBJ1-1,TRBD1,CASTPLRTGARNRDTEAFF
TRBV7-3,TRBJ1-4,TRBD1,CASSLPTGFNEKLFF
TRBV7-2,TRBJ2-7,.,CASSFQGYEQYF
TRBV28,TRBJ1-4,TRBD1,CASSSSQGALNEKLFF
TRBV28,TRBJ1-5,TRBD1,CASSPSLGTGKWSNQPQHF
TRBV7-8,TRBJ2-7,.,CASSLAGATSYEQYF
TRBV28,TRBJ2-5,TRBD2,CASSSWGLAGVGETQYF
TRBV11-3,TRBJ1-4,.,CASSLDGATAPTNEKLFF
TRBV29-1,TRBJ2-5,.,CSVIRTRETQYF
TRBV7-9,TRBJ2-5,.,CASTGGPVETQYF
TRBV4-1,TRBJ1-1,.,CASSQDPYAGTEAFF
TRBV5-1,TRBJ1-3,.,CASSLASENGNTIYF
TRBV19,TRBJ2-5,TRBD2,CASTSGGETQYF
TRBV19,TRBJ2-3,.,CASSISHGTDTQYF
TRBV19,TRBJ2-5,.,CASSIDSLGTQYF
TRBV25-1,TRBJ2-1,.,CASSEYKGYNEQFF
TRBV19,TRBJ2-7,.,CASSMGGFEQYF
TRBV4-1,TRBJ2-7,.,CASSQRDISYEQYF
TRBV7-3,TRBJ2-7,TRBD2,CASSLGSSGAGYEQYF